What follows are 30 T cell receptor beta chains derived from one specimen sequenced in a study of blood T cell repertoires in COVID-19. Libraries were prepared by immunoSEQ multiplex PCR; TCRdb keeps only in-frame clonotypes and omits some of them. The table includes 230,000 or so clones, approximately 81% detected once. The specimen was PBMCs or T cells enriched from blood (not recorded which). These receptors were taken from a woman in her forties or fifties who had been exposed to COVID-19.

V and J are TRBV6-6 and TRBJ2-2; possible D gene TRBD1, 6 bases. Germline CDR1 and CDR2: MNHNY and SVGAGI (reference sequence). The CDR3 has 13 amino acids. The V gene lost 7 bases and the J gene lost 6 bases, with 12 bases spanning the gap. CDR3: CASTHKGAGELFF. The CDR3 DNA reads as TGTGCCAGCACCCACAAGGGGGCCGGGGAGCTGTTTTTT.

Note on this clone: This CDR3 is also generated by other DNA sequences in the sample. The rearrangement uses TRBV19 and TRBJ2-3; the D is unclear. V was cut by 0 bases and J by 6 bases, with 4 bases left in between. Germline lookup yields CDR1 LNHDA and CDR2 SQIVND (reference sequence). The CDR3 runs to 12 residues. CDR3 residues: CASSIDRDTQYF. The CDR3 DNA is TGTGCCAGTAGTATAGATCGGGATACGCAGTATTTT.

This chain connects TRBV7-9 to TRBJ1-1, with TRBD1 matching 8 bases. CDR3 size: 15 residues. In germline, CDR1 is SEHNR, CDR2 FQNEAQ (reference sequence). V dropped 5 bases and J dropped 4; count of bases not matched to a gene: 9. The CDR3 spells CASSPRTGMGTEAFF. For the CDR3, the DNA is TGTGCCAGCAGCCCCAGGACAGGGATGGGCACTGAAGCTTTCTTT.

This clone showed up just once. The V call is TRBV12-3 or TRBV12-4, the J call TRBJ2-3; the D is unclear. CDR3 size: 13 residues. Trimming pared 6 bases from V and 1 base from J, leaving 8 bases between. The CDR3 here is CASSPRGTDTQYF. In DNA, the CDR3 is TGTGCCAGCAGCCCCCGGGGCACAGATACGCAGTATTTT.

This sequence joins TRBV18 and TRBJ2-1, with D possibly being TRBD2 (6 bases). Germline V gives CDR1 KGHSH, CDR2 LQKENI. The CDR3 consists of 15 residues. The V end was cut by 3 bases, the J end by 3 bases, with 12 bases between. The CDR3 DNA is TGTGCCAGCTCACCTACTCGGGGGAGCTACAATGAGCAGTTCTTC. Residues: CASSPTRGSYNEQFF.

This chain links TRBV15 with TRBJ2-7; D is perhaps TRBD2 (6 bases). This CDR3 region has 15 residues. Germline lookup yields CDR1 LNHNV and CDR2 YYDKDF (reference sequence). V was shortened by 2 bases and J by 0 bases, with 11 bases between the two germline ends. CDR3 nucleotide sequence: TGTGCCACCAGCAGACCCCGGGGGAACTCCTACGAGCAGTACTTC. Residues: CATSRPRGNSYEQYF. The variable domain in full, with the rest retrieved from reference TRBV15 and TRBJ2-7, is DAMVIQNPRYQVTQFGKPVTLSCSQTLNHNVMYWYQQKSSQAPKLLFHYYDKDFNNEADTPDNFQSRRPNTSFCFLDIRSPGLGDTAMYLCATSRPRGNSYEQYFGPGTRLTVT.

J is TRBJ1-6 and V is TRBV4-3; 8 bases align to TRBD1. The CDR3 is 18 residues long. The germline gives CDR1 LGHNA, CDR2 YSLEER. Trimming at V came to 1 base and at J to 8 bases, leaving 13 bases not matched to a gene. CDR3 residues: CASSQVVPTTGVHSPLHF. The CDR3 coding sequence is TGCGCCAGCAGCCAAGTGGTCCCGACGACAGGGGTACATTCACCCCTCCACTTT.

J is TRBJ2-6 and V is TRBV7-2; 7 nucleotides agree with TRBD1. Germline V gene sequence: CDR1 SGHTA, CDR2 FQGNSA. This CDR3 has 18 amino acids. The trim removed 5 bases at V and 0 bases at J, leaving 10 bases unmatched. The chain's CDR3 is CASSARGQVLSGANVLTF. The CDR3 DNA reads as TGTGCCAGCAGCGCTCGCGGACAGGTCCTCTCTGGGGCCAACGTCCTGACTTTC.

The rearrangement joins TRBV5-4 to TRBJ1-3, with TRBD1 matching 9 bases. Germline values: CDR1 SGHNT, CDR2 YYREEE (reference sequence). The V gene end was trimmed by 0 bases and the J gene end by 3 bases; junction bases not matched to a gene: 7. CDR3 length equals 17 residues. CDR3 in amino acids: CASSLGTGTGIGNTIYF. The CDR3 nucleotides are TGTGCCAGCAGCTTGGGGACGGGGACAGGGATTGGAAACACCATATATTTT.

The chain recombines TRBV10-3 with TRBJ2-2; a weak D match, TRBD2 (5 bases). The V end lost 3 bases, the J end lost 4 bases, and 18 bases lay between the germline ends. The length of the CDR3 is 17 residues. Germline CDR1 ENHRY, CDR2 SYGVKD. CDR3 sequence (DNA): TGTGCCATCAGTGACCAGCACTCCCGAGGAGGCACCGGGGAGCTGTTTTTT. This encodes CAISDQHSRGGTGELFF.

The rearrangement links TRBV5-1 to TRBJ1-2; TRBD1 matches at 7 bases. Germline CDR1 is SGHRS and CDR2 is YFSETQ. This CDR3 has 15 amino acids. Trimming took 4 bases from V and 5 from J; bases not matched to a gene: 11. The CDR3 coding sequence is TGCGCCAGCAGCCCTAGACAGGGAGCGGTTTATGGCTACACCTTC. Translation: CASSPRQGAVYGYTF.

This rearrangement joins TRBV6-5 to TRBJ1-2; D may be TRBD1 (5 bases). CDR1 MNHEY and CDR2 SVGAGI come from the germline V gene. CDR3 length equals 13 residues. The V end was cut by 2 bases, the J end by 4 bases, with 8 bases between. The CDR3 DNA is TGTGCCAGCAGTTACCAGGGTGTCTATGGCTACACCTTC. Translated: CASSYQGVYGYTF.

The V and J genes are TRBV2 and TRBJ1-1, with 7 positions matching TRBD1. The CDR3 totals 14 residues. From germline, CDR1 is SNHLY and CDR2 FYNNEI. V dropped 7 bases and J dropped 6; count of bases not matched to a gene: 11. In DNA form, the CDR3 reads TGTGCCAGCAAGTTAGGGACAGTGATGGCTGAAGCTTTCTTT. Translating it yields CASKLGTVMAEAFF.

The rearrangement joins TRBV2 to TRBJ1-5; 7 bases fit TRBD1. Trimming cost V 4 bases and J 0 bases; bases outside gene matches: 18. The CDR3 has 20 amino acids. Germline V lookup: CDR1 SNHLY, CDR2 FYNNEI. The CDR3 DNA follows: TGTGCCAGCAGTGGTAGAATCACAGGGGCTCATTCAATTAGCAATCAGCCCCAGCATTTT. Translating gives CASSGRITGAHSISNQPQHF.

The chain joins TRBV6-2 or TRBV6-3 to TRBJ1-1, with TRBD1 as a possible D gene (5 bases). The germline gives CDR1 MNHEY, CDR2 SVGEGT. Deletions cut 2 bases from V and 5 bases from J, with 12 bases between. The CDR3 extends over 14 amino acids. Here the CDR3 DNA reads TGTGCCAGCAGTTACGCGCAGGGCCGAACTGAAGCTTTCTTT. It is translated as CASSYAQGRTEAFF.

V is TRBV9 and J is TRBJ2-3; the D is unclear. The CDR3 length is 14 residues. Germline CDR1 SGDLS, CDR2 YYNGEE. The ends were cut back, 0 bases at V and 2 bases at J, with 7 bases in the middle. The CDR3 loop is CASSVGVNTDTQYF. CDR3 coding DNA: TGTGCCAGCAGCGTAGGAGTAAACACAGATACGCAGTATTTT.

The chain carries TRBV24-1 and TRBJ2-6, with a weak D call TRBD1 (5 bases). The CDR3 extends over 16 amino acids. CDR1 KGHDR and CDR2 SFDVKD come from the germline V gene. Trimming took off 3 bases at V and 0 bases at J, with 8 bases between the two ends. CDR3 bases: TGTGCCACCAGTGATGGGGCCCGCTCTGGGGCCAACGTCCTGACTTTC. Translation: CATSDGARSGANVLTF.

This chain connects TRBV5-1 to TRBJ2-5, with a possible D match to TRBD1 (7 bases). CDR1 and CDR2 (germline): SGHRS, YFSETQ. V was clipped by 0 bases and J by 5 bases, with 14 bases between them. The CDR3 sequence is 15 residues long. In DNA, the CDR3 is TGCGCCAGCAGCTTGGGGCCAGGGGGGATGGAGACCCAGTACTTC. It yields the protein CASSLGPGGMETQYF. Complete variable domain (other parts from reference TRBV5-1 and TRBJ2-5): KAGVTQTPRYLIKTRGQQVTLSCSPISGHRSVSWYQQTPGQGLQFLFEYFSETQRNKGNFPGRFSGRQFSNSRSEMNVSTLELGDSALYLCASSLGPGGMETQYFGPGTRLLVL.

The chain links TRBV29-1 to TRBJ2-2; 7 bases line up with TRBD2. Germline lookup yields CDR1 SQVTM and CDR2 ANQGSEA. J lost 0 bases, V lost 8 bases, and 6 bases had no gene match. The length of the CDR3 is 14 residues. As DNA, the CDR3 is TGCAGCTTCTGGGACTATGCGAACACCGGGGAGCTGTTTTTT. This translates into CSFWDYANTGELFF.

V and J are TRBV7-2 and TRBJ2-7; 9 bases agree with TRBD2. The CDR3 loop spans 14 amino acids. Germline V lookup: CDR1 SGHTA, CDR2 FQGNSA. Losses at the gene ends were 5 bases for V and 4 bases for J; bases not matched to a gene: 6. CDR3 protein: CASSPWTSVYEQYF. CDR3 DNA sequence: TGTGCCAGCAGCCCATGGACTAGCGTTTACGAGCAGTACTTC.

Worth noting for this clone: The junction differs from germline at one of its ends, possibly a read error. The gene calls are TRBV18 and TRBJ1-1; 8 nucleotides agree with TRBD1. The CDR3 has 13 amino acids. The germline V gene has CDR1 KGHSH and CDR2 LQKENI. The DNA for the CDR3 is TGTGCCAGCTCACCGATCATACAGGGGGAATATTCCTTT. Encoded protein: CASSPIIQGEYSF.

J is TRBJ1-2 and V is TRBV5-4; the D gene is possibly TRBD1 (5 bases). In germline, CDR1 is SGHNT, CDR2 YYREEE (reference sequence). The germline V and J ends were trimmed by 0 bases and 12 bases, with 15 bases remaining between them. The CDR3 length is 13 residues. The CDR3, as DNA: TGTGCCAGCAGCTTGGGTGCAGGGCTGGTTCACACCTTC. This codes for CASSLGAGLVHTF.

This clone came up a few times. The rearrangement links TRBV25-1 to TRBJ1-1, with 8 bases fitting TRBD1. This CDR3 region has 15 residues. J was trimmed by 4 bases and V by 3 bases; bases with no gene match: 7. Germline V lookup: CDR1 MGHDK, CDR2 SYGVNS. Written as DNA, the CDR3 is TGTGCCAGCAGTGAGCAGGGGGCGCGGGTCACTGAAGCTTTCTTT. Encoded protein: CASSEQGARVTEAFF. Combining the CDR3 with reference TRBV25-1 and TRBJ1-1 gives the whole variable domain EADIYQTPRYLVIGTGKKITLECSQTMGHDKMYWYQQDPGMELHLIHYSYGVNSTEKGDLSSESTVSRIRTEHFPLTLESARPSHTSQYLCASSEQGARVTEAFFGQGTRLTVV.

The V gene is TRBV19, the J gene TRBJ2-2; 7 bases fit TRBD1. Trimming removed 5 bases from V and 5 bases from J; junction bases left unmatched: 2. The germline CDR1 and CDR2 sequences are LNHDA and SQIVND (reference sequence). The CDR3 has 13 amino acids. Here the CDR3 reads CASSSQGTGELFF. In DNA, the CDR3 is TGTGCCAGTAGTTCACAGGGGACCGGGGAGCTGTTTTTT.

This clone was seen more than once but under ten times. This chain links TRBV7-2 with TRBJ2-1; a possible D gene is TRBD1 (5 bases). Trimming shortened V by 3 bases and J by 3 bases, and 9 bases separated the two germline ends. This CDR3 region has 14 residues. The germline CDR1 and CDR2 sequences are SGHTA and FQGNSA. The CDR3 here is CASSFQGIYNEQFF. The CDR3 bases are TGTGCCAGCAGCTTCCAGGGAATCTACAATGAGCAGTTCTTC.

The chain is built from TRBV7-3 and TRBJ2-3, with D perhaps matching TRBD1 (6 bases). This CDR3 has 15 residues. Germline CDR1 is SGHTA and CDR2 is FQGTGA. V lost 5 bases and J lost 6, with 18 bases in between. The chain's CDR3 is CASSPGGPGADTQYF. Here the CDR3 DNA reads TGTGCCAGCAGCCCTGGGGGTCCAGGGGCGGATACGCAGTATTTT.

The chain joins TRBV28 to TRBJ2-7; 10 bases agree with TRBD1. CDR3 size: 15 residues. Trimming took 5 bases from V and 5 from J; bases not matched to a gene: 9. Germline V gives CDR1 MDHEN, CDR2 SYDVKM. The CDR3 sequence is CASSPPRDRGHEQYF. The CDR3, as DNA: TGTGCCAGCAGTCCACCCCGGGACAGGGGCCACGAGCAGTACTTC.

The rearrangement joins TRBV27 to TRBJ2-3; maybe TRBD2 (5 bases). Trimming removed 4 bases from V and 8 bases from J, with 7 bases in between. Germline V lookup: CDR1 MNHEY, CDR2 SMNVEV (reference sequence). CDR3 length: 11 amino acids. The DNA of the CDR3 is TGTGCCAGCAGTTCCGCGGGTACGCAGTATTTT. This translates into CASSSAGTQYF.

This clone was seen repeatedly, ten times or more. The chain is built from TRBV5-4 and TRBJ2-5; 8 nucleotides agree with TRBD2. The CDR3 contains 15 residues. Looked up from germline, CDR1 is SGHNT and CDR2 is YYREEE (reference sequence). Unmatched junction bases numbered 9, after V lost 4 bases and J lost 4 bases. DNA for the CDR3: TGTGCCAGCAGCCCCCCACGGGGGGGCCGAGAGACCCAGTACTTC. Amino acids: CASSPPRGGRETQYF.

This chain links TRBV6-5 with TRBJ2-5, with TRBD1 as a possible D gene (6 bases). Germline V gene lookup returns CDR1 MNHEY and CDR2 SVGAGI. Between the trimmed V and J ends, which lost 6 bases and 5 bases, there was a span of 10 bases. The CDR3 is 12 residues long. The CDR3 sequence is CASRTGWETQYF. The CDR3 bases are TGTGCCAGCAGGACAGGTTGGGAGACCCAGTACTTC.